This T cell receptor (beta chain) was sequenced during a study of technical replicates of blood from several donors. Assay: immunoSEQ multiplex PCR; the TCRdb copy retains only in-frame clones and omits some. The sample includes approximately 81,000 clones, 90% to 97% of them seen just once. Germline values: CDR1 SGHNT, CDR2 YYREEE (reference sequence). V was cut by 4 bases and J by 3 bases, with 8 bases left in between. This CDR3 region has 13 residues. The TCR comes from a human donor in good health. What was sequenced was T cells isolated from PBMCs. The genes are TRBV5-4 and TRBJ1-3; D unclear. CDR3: CASSPNSGNTIYF. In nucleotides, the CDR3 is TGTGCCAGCAGCCCCAACAGTGGAAACACCATATATTTT.